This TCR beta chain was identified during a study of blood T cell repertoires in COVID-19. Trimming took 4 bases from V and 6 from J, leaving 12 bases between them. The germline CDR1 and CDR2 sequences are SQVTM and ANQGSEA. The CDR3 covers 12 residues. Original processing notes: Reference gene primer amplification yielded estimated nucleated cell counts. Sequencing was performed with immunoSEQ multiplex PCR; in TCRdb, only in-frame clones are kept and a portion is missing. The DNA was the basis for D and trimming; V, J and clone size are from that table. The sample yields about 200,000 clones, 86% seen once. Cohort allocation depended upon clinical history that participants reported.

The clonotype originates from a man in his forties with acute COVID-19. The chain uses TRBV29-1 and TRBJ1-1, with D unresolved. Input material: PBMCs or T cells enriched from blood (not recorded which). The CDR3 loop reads CSVVPSDSEAFF. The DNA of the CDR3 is TGCAGCGTTGTCCCCTCGGACTCTGAAGCTTTCTTT.